The 9 T cell receptor beta chains presented below share a single source sample, sequenced in a study of blood T cell repertoires in COVID-19. Repertoires were generated with immunoSEQ multiplex PCR, while TCRdb's copy carries only in-frame clones and drops some. This table holds roughly 30,000 clones, roughly 84% found once. Sequenced input: peripheral blood. Receptors were obtained from a human donor in a cohort sampled during active COVID-19. The donor label of this sample is uncertain.

The chain joins TRBV4-3 to TRBJ1-1; a possible D gene is TRBD1 (6 bases). V was shortened by 1 base and J by 4 bases, with 13 bases between the two germline ends. The CDR3 spans 15 residues. In germline, CDR1 is LGHNA, CDR2 YSLEER. The CDR3 bases are TGCGCCAGCAGCCAAGGCCCGAGGGGGAGCACTGAAGCTTTCTTT. It codes for CASSQGPRGSTEAFF.

The gene calls are TRBV11-3 and TRBJ2-7, with 8 nucleotides matching TRBD1. V shed 2 bases and J 2 bases; nucleotides not matched to a gene: 5. Per germline, CDR1 SGHNT and CDR2 YENEEA. This CDR3 comprises 15 residues. This CDR3 is CASSLWGQEPYEQYF. In DNA, the CDR3 is TGTGCCAGCAGCTTATGGGGACAGGAACCCTACGAGCAGTACTTC.

The V gene is TRBV5-1, the J gene TRBJ2-5; TRBD2 is a possible D gene (5 bases). V was trimmed by 4 bases and J by 9 bases, leaving 19 bases between them. Germline V lookup: CDR1 SGHRS, CDR2 YFSETQ. The CDR3 has 14 amino acids. In DNA, the CDR3 is TGCGCCAGCAGCGACGGACTGGGTCCGGTTGCCCAGTACTTC. This codes for CASSDGLGPVAQYF.

The chain combines TRBV9 with TRBJ2-1; D possibly corresponds to TRBD1 (6 bases). Germline values: CDR1 SGDLS, CDR2 YYNGEE. Deletions cut 2 bases from V and 6 bases from J, with 15 bases between. The CDR3 runs 15 residues. The CDR3 loop reads CASSVAPTGINEQFF. As DNA, the CDR3 is TGTGCCAGCAGCGTTGCTCCTACAGGGATCAATGAGCAGTTCTTC.

The chain combines TRBV18 with TRBJ2-5; 7 bases fit TRBD2. V was clipped by 4 bases and J by 5 bases; unmatched bases: 1. Germline-derived CDR1 and CDR2 are KGHSH and LQKENI. This CDR3 has 12 residues. CDR3 region: CASSQGGETQYF. CDR3 DNA: TGTGCCAGCTCACAGGGAGGGGAGACCCAGTACTTC.

The chain is built from TRBV2 and TRBJ2-6; the D is unclear. V was trimmed by 8 bases and J by 5 bases, leaving 7 bases between them. The length of the CDR3 is 12 residues. Germline V gene lookup returns CDR1 SNHLY and CDR2 FYNNEI. The CDR3 bases are TGTGCCAGCCGTCGTCGGGCCAACGTCCTGACTTTC. It encodes CASRRRANVLTF.

The chain links TRBV4-1 to TRBJ2-2; maybe TRBD1 (7 bases). The V gene's germline CDR1 is MGHRA and CDR2 YSYEKL. The CDR3 runs to 14 residues. V shed 4 bases and J shed 3 bases, with 9 bases lying between them. The CDR3 sequence: CASSRRGDTGELFF. The CDR3 DNA reads TGCGCCAGCAGCCGCAGGGGGGACACCGGGGAGCTGTTTTTT.

The table lists this clone with a count of one. The chain is built from TRBV4-3 and TRBJ1-2; D not certain. Germline CDR1 and CDR2: LGHNA and YSLEER. This CDR3 is built from 17 residues. Trimming took 0 bases from V and 5 from J, leaving 19 bases between them. In DNA form, the CDR3 reads TGCGCCAGCAGCCAAGATCTCAAGGCGAGGGCAGTATATGGCTACACCTTC. It encodes CASSQDLKARAVYGYTF.

The chain's CDR3 is CASRITPTGRTEAFF. The CDR3 DNA follows: TGTGCCAGTAGGATAACTCCTACAGGGAGAACTGAAGCTTTCTTT. This chain uses TRBV19 with TRBJ1-1; D possibly corresponds to TRBD1 (6 bases). The length of the CDR3 is 15 residues. Germline loops: CDR1 LNHDA, CDR2 SQIVND (reference sequence). V lost 6 bases and J lost 5, with 19 bases in between. The whole variable domain, filled in from reference TRBV19 and TRBJ1-1, reads DGGITQSPKYLFRKEGQNVTLSCEQNLNHDAMYWYRQDPGQGLRLIYYSQIVNDFQKGDIAEGYSVSREKKESFPLTVTSAQKNPTAFYLCASRITPTGRTEAFFGQGTRLTVV.